The 12 T cell receptor beta chains below come from one sample, sequenced in a study of radiation and T cells in renal cell carcinoma. This table comes from immunoSEQ multiplex PCR, and its TCRdb copy is limited to in-frame clones, with some not included. The table includes 65,000 or so clones, roughly 80% detected once. Documented time point: blood 4 weeks post-SBRT, at nephrectomy. Described treatment: 15 Gy SBRT to primary tumor, nephrectomy 4 weeks later. Sequencing used blood, obtained from a patient whose treatment included radiotherapy and nephrectomy. These TCRs come from a man aged 55 to 70 with renal cell carcinoma.

This clone was recorded a few times. The chain links TRBV25-1 to TRBJ2-3, with a tentative D call TRBD2 (6 bases). This CDR3 region has 13 residues. Germline-derived CDR1 and CDR2 are MGHDK and SYGVNS. Trimming took off 2 bases at V and 6 bases at J, with 9 bases between the two ends. As DNA, the CDR3 is TGTGCCAGCAGTGAAGGGGGGTTTGATACGCAGTATTTT. Translating gives CASSEGGFDTQYF.

This chain connects TRBV5-4 to TRBJ2-3; 7 bases are a match to TRBD1. This CDR3 has 14 residues. Germline-derived CDR1 and CDR2 are SGHNT and YYREEE (reference sequence). Trimming took 3 bases from V and 2 from J; bases not matched to a gene: 3. The CDR3 sequence is CASSSTGSTDTQYF. The CDR3 coding sequence is TGTGCCAGCAGCTCGACAGGGTCCACAGATACGCAGTATTTT.

The genes are TRBV4-2 and TRBJ1-2; D gene unclear. The CDR3 spans 16 residues. Trimming pared 0 bases from V and 0 bases from J, leaving 11 bases between. Germline V lookup: CDR1 LGHNA, CDR2 YNFKEQ. This chain's CDR3 is CASSQEMAGTNYGYTF. Written as DNA, the CDR3 is TGTGCCAGCAGCCAAGAGATGGCGGGAACTAACTATGGCTACACCTTC.

The chain combines TRBV6-1 with TRBJ1-1; D may be TRBD1 (5 bases). The V gene's germline CDR1 is MNHNS and CDR2 SASEGT. CDR3 length: 11 amino acids. V shed 7 bases and J shed 11 bases, with 14 bases lying between them. DNA of the CDR3: TGTGCCAGCACCGAGTGGGGGATGGCTTTCTTT. Protein: CASTEWGMAFF.

V and J are TRBV19 and TRBJ1-1; D remains unclear. The CDR3 sequence is 12 residues long. CDR1 and CDR2 (germline): LNHDA, SQIVND (reference sequence). V was pared by 4 bases and J by 3 bases, with 6 bases between. CDR3 protein: CASSTRDTEAFF. The CDR3 DNA reads TGTGCCAGTAGTACTCGGGACACTGAAGCTTTCTTT.

In its sample, this clone was seen a few times. The chain combines TRBV14 with TRBJ1-1; D is perhaps TRBD1 (6 bases). Trimming stripped 0 bases from V and 1 base from J, with 9 bases between. Per germline, CDR1 SGHDN and CDR2 FVKESK. This CDR3 contains 15 residues. Here the CDR3 reads CASSQENRANTEAFF. The DNA for the CDR3 is TGTGCCAGCAGCCAAGAAAACAGGGCGAACACTGAAGCTTTCTTT.

The chain couples TRBV4-3 to TRBJ2-3, with a possible D match to TRBD1 (6 bases). The CDR3 loop spans 17 amino acids. Germline CDR1 LGHNA, CDR2 YSLEER. Between the trimmed V and J ends, which lost 0 bases and 0 bases, there was a span of 13 bases. The CDR3 DNA reads TGCGCCAGCAGCCAAGATCGGAGGACAGCGAGCACAGATACGCAGTATTTT. It translates to CASSQDRRTASTDTQYF.

The chain couples TRBV19 to TRBJ2-1; 9 nucleotides agree with TRBD2. The junction had 12 bases not matched to a gene; V was cut back by 10 bases and J by 5 bases. This CDR3 comprises 15 residues. Per the germline V gene, CDR1 is LNHDA and CDR2 is SQIVND (reference sequence). The CDR3 is CATAGGSARHNEQFF. Written as DNA, the CDR3 is TGTGCCACCGCGGGAGGGTCAGCGAGACACAATGAGCAGTTCTTC.

The chain employs TRBV5-4 and TRBJ1-5, with 10 bases lining up with TRBD1. V lost 5 bases, J lost 7 bases, and 3 bases stayed unmatched. Germline CDR1 SGHNT, CDR2 YYREEE (reference sequence). The length of the CDR3 is 13 residues. The CDR3 DNA reads as TGTGCCAGCAGTCCGGACAGGGGGCAGCCCCAGCATTTT. Encoded protein: CASSPDRGQPQHF.

The chain is built from TRBV2 and TRBJ1-2; D not certain. Germline V gives CDR1 SNHLY, CDR2 FYNNEI. This CDR3 has 14 residues. Trimming cost V 4 bases and J 2 bases, with 11 bases left between them. The CDR3 nucleotides read TGTGCCAGCAGTGGGACGGTACAAAACTATGGCTACACCTTC. It specifies CASSGTVQNYGYTF.

This chain joins TRBV28 and TRBJ1-1; D gene unclear. The CDR3 is 12 amino acids. Germline assignment: CDR1 MDHEN and CDR2 SYDVKM. Trimming took off 5 bases at V and 4 bases at J, with 8 bases between the two ends. The CDR3 nucleotides read TGTGCCAGCAGTCCTCGAGGCACTGAAGCTTTCTTT. Protein product: CASSPRGTEAFF.

This rearrangement joins TRBV2 to TRBJ1-6; weak D call: TRBD1 (6 bases). This CDR3 region has 16 residues. V was trimmed by 6 bases and J by 10 bases, leaving 22 bases between them. Germline V gene sequence: CDR1 SNHLY, CDR2 FYNNEI. CDR3 DNA: TGTGCCAGCAGCGGCGGGGAGACAGGAGAGCACTCACCCCTCCACTTT. It encodes CASSGGETGEHSPLHF. The entire variable domain, with the rest obtained from reference TRBV2 and TRBJ1-6, is as follows: EPEVTQTPSHQVTQMGQEVILRCVPISNHLYFYWYRQILGQKVEFLVSFYNNEISEKSEIFDDQFSVERPDGSNFTLKIRSTKLEDSAMYFCASSGGETGEHSPLHFGNGTRLTVT.